A single sample gave rise to the 21 T cell receptor beta chains below, sequenced in a study of CD8 T cells in Susac syndrome. An amount of RNA that ranged from roughly 0.5 to 1 ug was reverse transcribed with random hexamers. TCRdb ran MiXCR on the immunoSEQ multiplex PCR reads and lists one entry per CDR3 protein. This table has 90,000 to 150,000 distinct CDR3 sequences, about 92% appearing once. The sequencing input was CD4+ T cells from PBMCs. Receptors were obtained from a human donor with multiple sclerosis.

This clonotype came up once. The genes are TRBV5-1 and TRBJ2-5; D unresolved. Germline V gene sequence: CDR1 SGHRS, CDR2 YFSETQ. The V gene lost 0 bases and the J gene lost 3 bases, with 12 bases spanning the gap. The CDR3 runs 15 residues. The CDR3 DNA reads as TGCGCCAGCAGCTTGGACCCTGTTCCCGAAGAGACCCAGTACTTC. It encodes CASSLDPVPEETQYF.

This clonotype appeared a single time. The chain has TRBV11-2 and TRBJ2-5; D is unclear. V lost 6 bases and J lost 5, with 13 bases in between. The germline V gene encodes CDR1 SGHAT and CDR2 FQNNGV. The CDR3 is 13 amino acids. CDR3 loop: CASSPGVRETQYF. CDR3 sequence (DNA): TGTGCCAGCAGTCCCGGCGTGCGTGAGACCCAGTACTTC.

The genes are TRBV3-1 and TRBJ1-1; no reliable D call. This CDR3 is built from 14 residues. Trimming stripped 1 base from V and 4 bases from J, with 10 bases between. The germline CDR1 and CDR2 sequences are LGHDT and YNNKEL (reference sequence). The CDR3 loop reads CASSQVPGFTEAFF. The CDR3 DNA sequence: TGTGCCAGCAGCCAAGTTCCGGGTTTCACTGAAGCTTTCTTT.

V gene TRBV12-3 or TRBV12-4 combines with J gene TRBJ1-6, with D perhaps matching TRBD1 (5 bases). This CDR3 region has 15 residues. V gave up 1 base and J gave up 5 bases, with 9 bases separating them. Here the CDR3 reads CASSLDQGDNSPLHF. The CDR3 region has the DNA TGTGCCAGCAGTTTAGACCAGGGTGATAATTCACCCCTCCACTTT.

The chain combines TRBV3-1 with TRBJ2-3, with D possibly being TRBD1 (6 bases). Between the trimmed V and J ends, which lost 1 base and 1 base, there was a span of 6 bases. Germline-derived CDR1 and CDR2 are LGHDT and YNNKEL (reference sequence). The CDR3 contains 14 residues. The CDR3 here is CASSQGQGTDTQYF. CDR3 in DNA: TGTGCCAGCAGCCAAGGACAGGGCACAGATACGCAGTATTTT.

As for this clonotype: Mismatch with germline at one junction end may stem from a read error. The J gene is TRBJ2-1, the V gene TRBV7-7; D perhaps matches TRBD1 (5 bases). Germline V lookup: CDR1 SSHAT, CDR2 FNYEAQ (reference sequence). This CDR3 is 14 amino acids long. CDR3 DNA sequence: TGTGCTAGCAGCTTGGGCAGGGTGGATAATGAGCAGTTCTTC. Translation gives CASSLGRVDNEQFF.

The V gene is TRBV12-3 or TRBV12-4, the J gene TRBJ1-4, with D tentatively TRBD1 (5 bases). V lost 7 bases, J lost 8 bases, and 14 bases lay in between. The CDR3 loop spans 13 amino acids. CDR3 coding DNA: TGTGCCAGCATCAGGATAGGGGACGAAAAACTGTTTTTT. Protein sequence: CASIRIGDEKLFF.

J is TRBJ2-7 and V is TRBV6-2 or TRBV6-3, with 10 bases matching TRBD1. Germline V gene lookup returns CDR1 MNHEY and CDR2 SVGEGT. CDR3 size: 13 residues. After removal of 6 bases from V and 5 bases from J, the junction contained 4 bases not matched to a gene. CDR3 bases: TGTGCCAGCAGACGGACAGGGGGTCACGAGCAGTACTTC. Protein: CASRRTGGHEQYF.

With regard to this clonotype: The junction shows a germline mismatch at one end, possibly a read error. The gene calls are TRBV6-2 or TRBV6-3 and TRBJ1-1; 10 bases align to TRBD1. Per germline, CDR1 MNHEY and CDR2 SVGEGT. CDR3 size: 13 residues. The CDR3 DNA reads as TGTGCCAGCATCCTACGACAGGGGGCTGAAGATTTCTTT. Its protein product is CASILRQGAEDFF.

The V call is TRBV7-2, the J call TRBJ2-1, with TRBD1 identical over 9 bases. Germline-derived CDR1 and CDR2 are SGHTA and FQGNSA. There are 18 residues in the CDR3. The V gene end was trimmed by 5 bases and the J gene end by 8 bases; junction bases not matched to a gene: 19. The CDR3, as DNA: TGTGCCAGCAGCAGTTCCCCACGTTGGGACAGGGCTTCGGATGAGCAGTTCTTC. As protein: CASSSSPRWDRASDEQFF.

The V gene is TRBV9, the J gene TRBJ2-7; D not resolved. The CDR3 spans 15 residues. Germline V gene lookup returns CDR1 SGDLS and CDR2 YYNGEE. With 0 bases removed from V and 0 bases from J, the gap between germline ends came to 10 bases. The CDR3, as DNA: TGTGCCAGCAGCGTAGGGGTCAGGAGCTCCTACGAGCAGTACTTC. This sequence encodes CASSVGVRSSYEQYF.

This chain links TRBV19 with TRBJ1-5, with TRBD1 matching 10 bases. Germline trimming cut 8 bases from V and 0 bases from J; bases unmatched to any gene: 10. Germline loops: CDR1 LNHDA, CDR2 SQIVND (reference sequence). This CDR3 is built from 17 residues. CDR3 region: CASGGGQGTFSNQPQHF. The CDR3 nucleotides are TGTGCCAGTGGGGGGGGACAGGGGACTTTTAGCAATCAGCCCCAGCATTTT.

Here the CDR3 DNA reads TGCGCCAGCAGCCAAGAGCCAATACAGGGGGCTTTGGGAACCGGGGAGCTGTTTTTT. It codes for CASSQEPIQGALGTGELFF. The gene calls are TRBV4-3 and TRBJ2-2, with 9 bases matching TRBD1. J lost 5 bases, V lost 0 bases, and 13 bases had no gene match. The CDR3 covers 19 residues. Germline V gene lookup returns CDR1 LGHNA and CDR2 YSLEER.

This sequence joins TRBV2 and TRBJ1-1; TRBD1 agrees at 7 bases. The V gene end was trimmed by 1 base and the J gene end by 11 bases; junction bases not matched to a gene: 13. This CDR3 comprises 15 residues. Germline-derived CDR1 and CDR2 are SNHLY and FYNNEI. The CDR3 region has the DNA TGTGCCAGCAGTGAAGATGGTGTAGGGGGCGGATGGGCTTTCTTT. Amino acid sequence: CASSEDGVGGGWAFF.

The chain uses TRBV11-3 and TRBJ1-6; 9 positions agree with TRBD1. V trimming: 6 bases; J trimming: 11 bases; junction bases outside the gene matches: 8. In germline, CDR1 is SGHNT, CDR2 YENEEA. This CDR3 is built from 14 residues. The chain's CDR3 is CASRAGTGPTPLHF. The CDR3 nucleotides read TGTGCCAGCAGGGCCGGGACAGGGCCCACACCCCTCCACTTT.

The chain joins TRBV27 to TRBJ2-3; the match to TRBD2 covers 8 bases. Trimming at V came to 5 bases and at J to 0 bases, leaving 10 bases not matched to a gene. The CDR3 totals 17 residues. From germline, CDR1 is MNHEY and CDR2 SMNVEV (reference sequence). The CDR3 DNA follows: TGTGCCAGCAGTAGGACTAGCTGGCCCTCTAGCACAGATACGCAGTATTTT. Translated: CASSRTSWPSSTDTQYF.

The chain combines TRBV7-3 with TRBJ2-7; D gene ambiguous. The CDR3 totals 14 residues. V was pared by 5 bases and J by 0 bases, with 11 bases between. Germline V lookup: CDR1 SGHTA, CDR2 FQGTGA. Here the CDR3 DNA reads TGTGCCAGCAGCGCCACGGGTTCCTCCTACGAGCAGTACTTC. Translation: CASSATGSSYEQYF.

The chain combines TRBV5-6 with TRBJ2-2; D is perhaps TRBD1 (5 bases). There are 16 residues in the CDR3. In germline, CDR1 is SGHDT, CDR2 YYEEEE. The V end lost 4 bases, the J end lost 4 bases, and 17 bases lay between the germline ends. DNA for the CDR3: TGTGCCAGCAGCATCCACCCAGGGCCGTTCACCGGGGAGCTGTTTTTT. Encoded protein: CASSIHPGPFTGELFF.

This clonotype came up once. The V call is TRBV5-1, the J call TRBJ2-7, with D perhaps matching TRBD2 (7 bases). Germline V gene sequence: CDR1 SGHRS, CDR2 YFSETQ. Trimming cost V 4 bases and J 3 bases, with 14 bases left between them. The CDR3 totals 14 residues. The CDR3: CASSASGGHYEQYF. CDR3 sequence (DNA): TGCGCCAGCAGCGCCTCGGGGGGACACTACGAGCAGTACTTC.

This rearrangement joins TRBV4-2 to TRBJ2-2; D is undetermined. The CDR3 loop spans 15 amino acids. The V gene lost 3 bases and the J gene lost 1 base, with 9 bases spanning the gap. Per germline, CDR1 LGHNA and CDR2 YNFKEQ. CDR3 coding DNA: TGTGCCAGCAGCCATGATTGGGGGAACACCGGGGAGCTGTTTTTT. This translates into CASSHDWGNTGELFF.

The chain recombines TRBV28 with TRBJ1-6; TRBD1 matches at 8 bases. The length of the CDR3 is 13 residues. Unmatched junction bases numbered 4, after V lost 7 bases and J lost 8 bases. Germline loops: CDR1 MDHEN, CDR2 SYDVKM. CDR3 bases: TGTGCCAGCACCGAGGACAGGGATTCACCCCTCCACTTT. This encodes CASTEDRDSPLHF.